These T cell receptor beta chains were read from a single sample in a study of shared clonotypes between healthy human individuals. Data came from immunoSEQ multiplex PCR; TCRdb stores just in-frame clones and leaves some out. The table records 2 million to 2.5 million clones, 85% to 95% of them present only once. The specimen was naive CD4+ T cells from PBMCs. These receptors were obtained from a man between 18 and 35 years old in good health. Some clones in this sample may be carry-over from other donors' samples. CDR3s include the opening cysteine and the closing phenylalanine or tryptophan. A D gene is named only where the DNA matches it firmly. Some rows mark clone size as missing; the rest say once, few, many or name a class of expanded clone.

>.|TRBV2|TRBJ2-2|TRBD1
TGTGCCAGCGGACAGGACTGGAACACCGGGGAGCTGTTTTTT
CASGQDWNTGELFF
>.|TRBV25-1|TRBJ1-1|.
TGTGCCAGCAGTGCCCTGAACACTGAAGCTTTCTTT
CASSALNTEAFF
>.|TRBV7-6|TRBJ1-2|TRBD1
TGTGCCAGCAGCTTGGAGACAGGGGCCATCTATGGCTACACCTTC
CASSLETGAIYGYTF
>.|TRBV13|TRBJ2-3|.
TGTGCCAGCAGCGTGCGGTGGGAGGCCAGCACAGATACGCAGTATTTT
CASSVRWEASTDTQYF
>.|TRBV7-9|TRBJ2-7|.
TGTGCCAGCAGCTTATTGGGGCAGCGCGAGCAGTACTTC
CASSLLGQREQYF
>.|TRBV5-1|TRBJ1-2|TRBD1
TGCGCCAGCAGCTTGACAGGGGCGGACTATGGCTACACCTTC
CASSLTGADYGYTF
>.|TRBV7-2|TRBJ2-7|TRBD1
TGTGCCAGCAGCGTTGACAGGGGGGGATTTTACGAGCAGTACTTC
CASSVDRGGFYEQYF
>.|TRBV10-2|TRBJ2-5|.
TGCGCCAGCAGTGACTCCCTACGAGGGGGCCAGTACTTC
CASSDSLRGGQYF
>.|TRBV28|TRBJ2-5|TRBD2
TGTGCCAGCAGTTTATCTTCTACGACAGAGAAAGGGACTAGCGGGAGGGAGACCCAGTACTTC
CASSLSSTTEKGTSGRETQYF
>.|TRBV11-1|TRBJ2-7|.
TGTGCCAGCAGCTTAGGGGGACTGGGAAGGGGAGAGCAGTACTTC
CASSLGGLGRGEQYF
>.|TRBV7-8|TRBJ2-1|TRBD1
TGTGCCAGCAACATACAGGGGCCTACCTCCTACAATGAGCAGTTCTTC
CASNIQGPTSYNEQFF
>.|TRBV10-3|TRBJ1-2|.
TGTGCCATCAGTGGGGGAGGAAGTCACTATGGCTACACCTTC
CAISGGGSHYGYTF
>.|TRBV6-5|TRBJ2-7|.
TGTGCCAGCAGTTACTCGACTGGGAGAGTCTACGAGCAGTACTTC
CASSYSTGRVYEQYF
>.|TRBV6-1|TRBJ1-2|.
TGTGCCAGCAGTGAAAGATCGTATGGCTACACCTTC
CASSERSYGYTF
>.|TRBV5-1|TRBJ1-1|.
TGCGCCAGCAGCTTGCCACGGGGCCGGAACACTGAAGCTTTCTTT
CASSLPRGRNTEAFF
>.|TRBV7-9|TRBJ2-7|.
TGTGCCAGCAGCTCCACCAGTCCAAGTTGGGGGCTGCGACCCTACGAGCAGTACTTC
CASSSTSPSWGLRPYEQYF
>.|TRBV5-4|TRBJ1-1|.
TGTGCCAGCAGCTTGGTAGTGGAGGCTGCTGAAGCTTTCTTT
CASSLVVEAAEAFF
>.|TRBV2|TRBJ2-7|.
TGTGCCAGCAAACTACCGCTCTCCTACGAGCAGTACTTC
CASKLPLSYEQYF
>once|TRBV5-5|TRBJ2-3|.
TGTGCCAGCAGCTTGACTGTCGTGGATGGTACGCAGTATTTT
CASSLTVVDGTQYF
>.|TRBV5-4|TRBJ2-1|.
TGTGCCAGCAGCATATACAATGAGCAGTTCTTC
CASSIYNEQFF
>.|TRBV7-9|TRBJ2-5|TRBD1
TGTGCCAGCAGCCCCGGGACAGTGGTGGGAAGGGAGACCCAGTACTTC
CASSPGTVVGRETQYF
>.|TRBV19|TRBJ1-2|TRBD1
TGTGCCAGTAGTAGACAACAGGGGAGCTATGGCTACACCTTC
CASSRQQGSYGYTF
>.|TRBV5-1|TRBJ2-1|TRBD2
TGCGCCAGCAGCTTGGTTGCGGGAGACTACAATGAGCAGTTCTTC
CASSLVAGDYNEQFF
>.|TRBV27|TRBJ2-7|TRBD2
TGTGCCAGCAGTTTAGGACAGAGACGCGGGAGGTATGAGCAGTACTTC
CASSLGQRRGRYEQYF